A selection of T cell receptor beta chains follows, all from one sample in a study of blood T cell repertoires in COVID-19. Some clones are missing from TCRdb's copy, which holds only in-frame ones; the method was immunoSEQ multiplex PCR. This sample carries roughly 300,000 clones, roughly 85% of them seen once, and the ten largest clones take over 9%. The specimen was peripheral blood. All receptors come from a woman between 45 and 65 years old who had recovered from COVID-19. Each CDR3 is given with its conserved first and last residue. A D gene is named only where the DNA matches it firmly. Clone size is stated in some rows and not others, as once, few, many or a class when expanded.

abundance: .; d_gene: TRBD2; v_gene: TRBV7-2; j_gene: TRBJ2-1; CDR3nt: TGTGCCAGCAGCTCAGTGGCTAGCGGGGGTGCTGAGCAGTTCTTC; CDR3aa: CASSSVASGGAEQFF
abundance: .; d_gene: TRBD2; v_gene: TRBV30; j_gene: TRBJ2-7; CDR3nt: TGTGCCTGGAGTCCCCGAGGGGGGACGGATAGCGGGAGGTTCTACGAGCAGTACTTC; CDR3aa: CAWSPRGGTDSGRFYEQYF
abundance: .; d_gene: TRBD1; v_gene: TRBV14; j_gene: TRBJ1-1; CDR3nt: TGTGCCAGCAGCCGGTCGGACAGGGAGATAACCACTGAAGCTTTCTTT; CDR3aa: CASSRSDREITTEAFF
abundance: .; d_gene: TRBD2; v_gene: TRBV7-9; j_gene: TRBJ2-7; CDR3nt: TGTGCCAGCAGCTTAGCAGCGGGAGTGAGGGAGCAGTACTTC; CDR3aa: CASSLAAGVREQYF
abundance: .; d_gene: TRBD1; v_gene: TRBV7-9; j_gene: TRBJ1-1; CDR3nt: TGTGCCAGCAGCCCGTGGACAGGGTACACTGAAGCTTTCTTT; CDR3aa: CASSPWTGYTEAFF
abundance: .; d_gene: .; v_gene: TRBV9; j_gene: TRBJ1-2; CDR3nt: TGTGCCAGCAGCCCCCAGGGAGGCAACTATGGCTACACCTTC; CDR3aa: CASSPQGGNYGYTF
abundance: .; d_gene: TRBD2; v_gene: TRBV7-2; j_gene: TRBJ2-5; CDR3nt: TGTGCCAGCAGCTTCCGACTAGCGGGAGGGAGGTGGCAAGAGACCCAGTACTTC; CDR3aa: CASSFRLAGGRWQETQYF
abundance: .; d_gene: TRBD2; v_gene: TRBV24-1; j_gene: TRBJ2-2; CDR3nt: TGTGCCACCAGTGATTTGGGACTAGGCGCGGCCGGGGAGCTGTTTTTT; CDR3aa: CATSDLGLGAAGELFF
abundance: few; d_gene: .; v_gene: TRBV11-2; j_gene: TRBJ2-2; CDR3nt: TGTGCCAGCAGCTTATCCCGCGCCGGGGAGCTGTTTTTT; CDR3aa: CASSLSRAGELFF
abundance: .; d_gene: .; v_gene: TRBV14; j_gene: TRBJ2-3; CDR3nt: TGTACTCTAAGAGATACGCAGTATTTT; CDR3aa: CTLRDTQYF
abundance: .; d_gene: .; v_gene: TRBV5-4; j_gene: TRBJ2-3; CDR3nt: TGTGCCAGCAGTACAAGCACAGATACGCAGTATTTT; CDR3aa: CASSTSTDTQYF
abundance: .; d_gene: .; v_gene: TRBV6-5; j_gene: TRBJ2-3; CDR3nt: TGTGCCAGCAGTTACTCTGGACAGACTAGCACAGATACGCAGTATTTT; CDR3aa: CASSYSGQTSTDTQYF
abundance: .; d_gene: .; v_gene: TRBV9; j_gene: TRBJ2-7; CDR3nt: TGTGCCAGCAGCGTAGGCGGGCCGAGCTCCTACGAGCAGTACTTC; CDR3aa: CASSVGGPSSYEQYF
abundance: once; d_gene: TRBD1; v_gene: TRBV7-2; j_gene: TRBJ2-7; CDR3nt: TGTGCCAGCAGCTCCCGGACAGGGGACGAGCAGTACTTC; CDR3aa: CASSSRTGDEQYF
abundance: .; d_gene: TRBD1; v_gene: TRBV27; j_gene: TRBJ1-2; CDR3nt: TGTGCCAGCAGCCCGGGACAGGGGAGTGGGGGCTACACCTTC; CDR3aa: CASSPGQGSGGYTF
abundance: .; d_gene: .; v_gene: TRBV7-3; j_gene: TRBJ2-1; CDR3nt: TGTGCCAGCAGCTTACATAGCAATGAGCAGTTCTTC; CDR3aa: CASSLHSNEQFF
abundance: .; d_gene: .; v_gene: TRBV28; j_gene: TRBJ2-4; CDR3nt: TGTGCCAGCAGTTTATTTAAGGCGGGGGCCAAAAACATTCAGTACTTC; CDR3aa: CASSLFKAGAKNIQYF
abundance: .; d_gene: .; v_gene: TRBV28; j_gene: TRBJ1-5; CDR3nt: TGTGCCAGCAGTTTGCGAGCCTATAGCAATCAGCCCCAGCATTTT; CDR3aa: CASSLRAYSNQPQHF
abundance: .; d_gene: .; v_gene: TRBV7-2; j_gene: TRBJ2-3; CDR3nt: TGTGCCAGCAGCCGCGAGACTAGCACAGATACGCAGTATTTT; CDR3aa: CASSRETSTDTQYF
abundance: once; d_gene: .; v_gene: TRBV5-6; j_gene: TRBJ2-3; CDR3nt: TGTGCCAGCAGTTTTGCGGGGGCTACGCAGTATTTT; CDR3aa: CASSFAGATQYF
abundance: .; d_gene: TRBD2; v_gene: TRBV9; j_gene: TRBJ2-7; CDR3nt: TGTGCCAGCAGCGACCTAGCGGGGGGTAGTGAGCAGTACTTC; CDR3aa: CASSDLAGGSEQYF
abundance: .; d_gene: .; v_gene: TRBV3-1/TRBV3-2; j_gene: TRBJ2-7; CDR3nt: TGTGCCAGCAGCCAAGACAGTCTAGTTTCCCAGTACTTC; CDR3aa: CASSQDSLVSQYF
abundance: .; d_gene: TRBD2; v_gene: TRBV4-3; j_gene: TRBJ2-1; CDR3nt: TGCGCCAGCAGCCAAGTGGCTAGCGGGAGTTTCTACAATGAGCAGTTCTTC; CDR3aa: CASSQVASGSFYNEQFF
abundance: .; d_gene: TRBD1; v_gene: TRBV18; j_gene: TRBJ1-3; CDR3nt: TGTGCCAGCTCACCACGGGACAGCACTGGAAACACCATATATTTT; CDR3aa: CASSPRDSTGNTIYF
abundance: .; d_gene: .; v_gene: TRBV5-6; j_gene: TRBJ1-2; CDR3nt: TGTGCCAGCAGCTCCTCGGGGTATGGCTACACCTTC; CDR3aa: CASSSSGYGYTF
abundance: .; d_gene: TRBD1; v_gene: TRBV19; j_gene: TRBJ1-5; CDR3nt: TGTGCCAGTAGTAATTGGGACAGGTATAGCAATCAGCCCCAGCATTTT; CDR3aa: CASSNWDRYSNQPQHF
abundance: .; d_gene: .; v_gene: TRBV4-1; j_gene: TRBJ2-3; CDR3nt: TGCGCCAGCAGCCGAACGGCAGGGGAAGATACGCAGTATTTT; CDR3aa: CASSRTAGEDTQYF
abundance: .; d_gene: TRBD1; v_gene: TRBV27; j_gene: TRBJ1-2; CDR3nt: TGTGCCAGCAGACCAACAGGGGACCCTGGCTACACCTTC; CDR3aa: CASRPTGDPGYTF
abundance: .; d_gene: .; v_gene: TRBV10-3; j_gene: TRBJ2-2; CDR3nt: TGTGCCATCAGTGAGTCGGGACAAGCTGCGAACACCGGGGAGCTGTTTTTT; CDR3aa: CAISESGQAANTGELFF
abundance: .; d_gene: TRBD2; v_gene: TRBV27; j_gene: TRBJ2-3; CDR3nt: TGTGCCACCGCCATCCGTACCTCTAGCGGGAGCCCAGATACGCAGTATTTT; CDR3aa: CATAIRTSSGSPDTQYF
abundance: .; d_gene: .; v_gene: TRBV19; j_gene: TRBJ1-6; CDR3nt: TGTGCCAGTAGTATTCTAGGCACCACGGGTTCACCCCTCCACTTT; CDR3aa: CASSILGTTGSPLHF
abundance: .; d_gene: TRBD1; v_gene: TRBV4-3; j_gene: TRBJ1-6; CDR3nt: TGCGCCAGCAGCCAGTGGACAGGGGAGAATTCACCCCTCCACTTT; CDR3aa: CASSQWTGENSPLHF
abundance: .; d_gene: .; v_gene: TRBV5-1; j_gene: TRBJ2-1; CDR3nt: TGCGCCAGCAGCTCCCAGAGCGGAGCCTACAATGAGCAGTTCTTC; CDR3aa: CASSSQSGAYNEQFF
abundance: .; d_gene: .; v_gene: TRBV30; j_gene: TRBJ1-3; CDR3nt: TGTGCCTGGAAGCACCCGAACCCGGGAAACACCATATATTTT; CDR3aa: CAWKHPNPGNTIYF
abundance: few; d_gene: .; v_gene: TRBV7-2; j_gene: TRBJ2-1; CDR3nt: TGTGCCAGCAGCTTAGACAGGAACTCCTACAATGAGCAGTTCTTC; CDR3aa: CASSLDRNSYNEQFF
abundance: .; d_gene: .; v_gene: TRBV10-1; j_gene: TRBJ1-2; CDR3nt: TGCGCCAGCAGTATTAGGGGGATCAACTACACCTTC; CDR3aa: CASSIRGINYTF
abundance: .; d_gene: .; v_gene: TRBV19; j_gene: TRBJ1-1; CDR3nt: TGTGCCAGTAGTATGGGGGCCCGGGCGCGGGCTGAAGCTTTCTTT; CDR3aa: CASSMGARARAEAFF
abundance: .; d_gene: TRBD2; v_gene: TRBV3-1/TRBV3-2; j_gene: TRBJ2-5; CDR3nt: TGTGCCAGCAGCCACCCGACTAGCGGAACAGAGACCCAGTACTTC; CDR3aa: CASSHPTSGTETQYF
abundance: .; d_gene: TRBD1; v_gene: TRBV19; j_gene: TRBJ1-1; CDR3nt: TGTGCCAGTAGTATCCCCAGGGGGATGACTGAAGCTTTCTTT; CDR3aa: CASSIPRGMTEAFF
abundance: .; d_gene: TRBD2; v_gene: TRBV6-2/TRBV6-3; j_gene: TRBJ2-2; CDR3nt: TGTGCCAGCAGTTACGGGAGGGACTCGAACACCGGGGAGCTGTTTTTT; CDR3aa: CASSYGRDSNTGELFF
abundance: .; d_gene: .; v_gene: TRBV27; j_gene: TRBJ2-1; CDR3nt: TGTGCCAGCACCAGGGCCCATAGCTCCTACAATGAGCAGTTCTTC; CDR3aa: CASTRAHSSYNEQFF
abundance: once; d_gene: .; v_gene: TRBV27; j_gene: TRBJ2-7; CDR3nt: TGTGCCAGCAGTTCCGACTGGCGGTACGAGCAGTACTTC; CDR3aa: CASSSDWRYEQYF
abundance: .; d_gene: TRBD2; v_gene: TRBV13; j_gene: TRBJ2-5; CDR3nt: TGTGCCAGCAGCTTCGACTTAACCCTAGCGGGAGACAAAGAGACCCAGTACTTC; CDR3aa: CASSFDLTLAGDKETQYF
abundance: .; d_gene: .; v_gene: TRBV27; j_gene: TRBJ2-1; CDR3nt: TGTGCCAGCTGCCGGGACACCCCTCTTCGCAATGAGCAGTTCTTC; CDR3aa: CASCRDTPLRNEQFF
abundance: few; d_gene: .; v_gene: TRBV28; j_gene: TRBJ1-2; CDR3nt: TGTGCCAGCAGCACGGCTGGGAGACGGGGCTATGGCTACACCTTC; CDR3aa: CASSTAGRRGYGYTF
abundance: .; d_gene: TRBD2; v_gene: TRBV19; j_gene: TRBJ2-1; CDR3nt: TGTGCCAGTATAAGGTCCTCCGGGGGGTCCTACAATGAGCAGTTCTTC; CDR3aa: CASIRSSGGSYNEQFF
abundance: .; d_gene: .; v_gene: TRBV19; j_gene: TRBJ1-3; CDR3nt: TGTGCCAGTAAAGGCGGAGCCTCTGGAAACACCATATATTTT; CDR3aa: CASKGGASGNTIYF
abundance: .; d_gene: .; v_gene: TRBV5-8; j_gene: TRBJ2-5; CDR3nt: TGTGCCAGCAGCTTAGGGCTAGCATACCAAGAGACCCAGTACTTC; CDR3aa: CASSLGLAYQETQYF
abundance: .; d_gene: .; v_gene: TRBV7-2; j_gene: TRBJ2-5; CDR3nt: TGTGCCAGCAGCTTTGCGGGGGCGCGGGAGACCCAGTACTTC; CDR3aa: CASSFAGARETQYF
abundance: .; d_gene: TRBD1; v_gene: TRBV6-5; j_gene: TRBJ1-2; CDR3nt: TGTGCCAGCAGCTCGGGACAGGGGGATGGCTATGGCTACACCTTC; CDR3aa: CASSSGQGDGYGYTF
abundance: .; d_gene: TRBD2; v_gene: TRBV30; j_gene: TRBJ2-7; CDR3nt: TGTGCCTGGAGTGGATCTCGAACTAGCGGACGCTACGAGCAGTACTTC; CDR3aa: CAWSGSRTSGRYEQYF
abundance: .; d_gene: .; v_gene: TRBV12-1; j_gene: TRBJ2-2; CDR3nt: TGTGCCAGCAGCTCGCCCGGACTAGCGGGAGGGCGGGACGGGGAGCTGTTTTTT; CDR3aa: CASSSPGLAGGRDGELFF
abundance: .; d_gene: .; v_gene: TRBV27; j_gene: TRBJ1-2; CDR3nt: TGTGCCAGCAGAGAACAAGGGAGAGGCTACACCTTC; CDR3aa: CASREQGRGYTF
abundance: .; d_gene: .; v_gene: TRBV4-1; j_gene: TRBJ1-6; CDR3nt: TGCGCCAGCAGCCAAGACCAGGGGTTTATGAATAATTCACCCCTCCACTTT; CDR3aa: CASSQDQGFMNNSPLHF
abundance: .; d_gene: TRBD1; v_gene: TRBV6-5; j_gene: TRBJ1-2; CDR3nt: TGTGCCAGCAGCGTCGCGGGACAGGCGAACTATGGCTACACCTTC; CDR3aa: CASSVAGQANYGYTF